This T cell receptor beta chain emerged from a study of human T cells and chemical hapten exposure. Background on the study: Throughout a study of 20 to 25 weeks, patients underwent weekly scalp administration of diphenylcyclopropenone doses.

Documented time point: pre-sensitization, week 0. Treatment indicated: therapeutic diphenylcyclopropenone sensitization with weekly scalp DPC. Findings and limits, study-wide: Having alopecia, the donors may differ immunologically from healthy people. DPC sensitization did not alter TCRs above 1 in 1000 frequency.

TCRdb redid the calling of the RACE reads with MiXCR, one entry per CDR3 protein. The profile covers tens of thousands of distinct CDR3 sequences, with 9.4% appearing a single time and 11% to 15% taken by the ten largest. A note on this clonotype: The target antigen is unknown.

Looked up from germline, CDR1 is LGHNA and CDR2 is YSLEER. This CDR3 is 15 amino acids long. J lost 0 bases, V lost 2 bases, and 4 bases had no gene match. Specimen: whole blood, collected in connection with sensitization to the hapten diphenylcyclopropenone (DPC). The clonotype originates from a woman between 40 and 55 years old with alopecia areata. Some clones in this sample may be carry-over from other donors' samples. The genes are TRBV4-3 and TRBJ2-7, with 7 bases fitting TRBD1. The CDR3 reads CASSQRQGSSYEQYF. Written as DNA, the CDR3 is TGCGCCAGCAGCCAAAGACAGGGTTCCTCCTACGAGCAGTACTTC.